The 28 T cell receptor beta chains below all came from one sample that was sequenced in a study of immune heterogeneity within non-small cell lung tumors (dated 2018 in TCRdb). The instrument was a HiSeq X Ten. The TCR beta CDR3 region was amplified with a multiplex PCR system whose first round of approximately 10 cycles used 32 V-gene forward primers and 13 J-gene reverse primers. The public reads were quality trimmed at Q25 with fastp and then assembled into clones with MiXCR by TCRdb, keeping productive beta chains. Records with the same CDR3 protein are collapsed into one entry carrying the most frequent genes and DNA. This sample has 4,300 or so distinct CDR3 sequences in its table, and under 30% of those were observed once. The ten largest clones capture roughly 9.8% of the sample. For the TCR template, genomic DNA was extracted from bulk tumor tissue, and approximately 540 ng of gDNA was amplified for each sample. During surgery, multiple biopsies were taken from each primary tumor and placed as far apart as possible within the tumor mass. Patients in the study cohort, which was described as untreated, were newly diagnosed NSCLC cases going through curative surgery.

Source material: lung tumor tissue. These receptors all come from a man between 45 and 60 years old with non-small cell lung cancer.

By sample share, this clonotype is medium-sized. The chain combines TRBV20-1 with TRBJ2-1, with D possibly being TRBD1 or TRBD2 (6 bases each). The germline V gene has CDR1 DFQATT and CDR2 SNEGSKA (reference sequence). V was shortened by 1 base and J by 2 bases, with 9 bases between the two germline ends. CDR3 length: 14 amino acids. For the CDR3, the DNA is TGCAGTGCTAGAGGGGGGGCAGCCTACAATGAGCAGTTCTTC. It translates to CSARGGAAYNEQFF.

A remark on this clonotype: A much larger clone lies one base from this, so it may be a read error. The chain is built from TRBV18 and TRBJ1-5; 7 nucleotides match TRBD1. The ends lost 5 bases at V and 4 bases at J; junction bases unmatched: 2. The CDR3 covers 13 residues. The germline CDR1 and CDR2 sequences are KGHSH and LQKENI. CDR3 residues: CASSWDRNQPQHF. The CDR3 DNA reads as TGTGCCAGCTCATGGGACAGAAATCAGCCCCAGCATTTT.

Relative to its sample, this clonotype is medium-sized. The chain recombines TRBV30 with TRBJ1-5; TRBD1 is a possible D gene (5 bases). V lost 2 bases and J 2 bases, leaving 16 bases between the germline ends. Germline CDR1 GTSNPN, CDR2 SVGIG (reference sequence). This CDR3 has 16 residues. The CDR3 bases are TGTGCCTGGAGTAAGGACAATGCTCGGGGCAATCAGCCCCAGCATTTT. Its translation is CAWSKDNARGNQPQHF.

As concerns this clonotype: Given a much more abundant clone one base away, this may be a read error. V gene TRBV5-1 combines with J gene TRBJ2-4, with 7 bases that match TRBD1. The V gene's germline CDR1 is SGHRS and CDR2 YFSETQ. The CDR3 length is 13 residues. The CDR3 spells CGSSLRQGDIQYF. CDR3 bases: TGCGGCAGCAGCTTGCGGCAGGGGGACATTCAGTACTTC. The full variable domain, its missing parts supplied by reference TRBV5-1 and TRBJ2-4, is KAGVTQTPRYLIKTRGQQVTLSCSPISGHRSVSWYQQTPGQGLQFLFEYFSETQRNKGNFPGRFSGRQFSNSRSEMNVSTLELGDSALYLCGSSLRQGDIQYFGAGTRLSVL.

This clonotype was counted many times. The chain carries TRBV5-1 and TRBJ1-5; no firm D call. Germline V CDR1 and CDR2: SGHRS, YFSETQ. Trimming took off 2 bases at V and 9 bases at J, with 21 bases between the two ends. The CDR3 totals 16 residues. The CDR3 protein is CASSLAPGPPKLPQHF. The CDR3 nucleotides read TGCGCCAGCAGCTTAGCCCCCGGGCCACCGAAATTGCCCCAGCATTTT.

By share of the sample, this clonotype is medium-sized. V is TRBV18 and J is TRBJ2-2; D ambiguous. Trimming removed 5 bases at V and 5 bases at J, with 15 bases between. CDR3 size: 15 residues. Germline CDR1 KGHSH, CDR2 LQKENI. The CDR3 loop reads CASSSQRVGTGELFF. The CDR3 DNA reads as TGTGCCAGCTCATCACAGCGAGTAGGGACCGGGGAGCTGTTTTTT.

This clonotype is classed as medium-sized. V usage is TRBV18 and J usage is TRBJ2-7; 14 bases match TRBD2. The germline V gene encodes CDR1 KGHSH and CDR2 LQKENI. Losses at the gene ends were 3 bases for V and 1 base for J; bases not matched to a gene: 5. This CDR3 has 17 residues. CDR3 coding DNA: TGTGCCAGCTCACCGGGACTAGCGGGAGTTATGTCCTACGAGCAGTACTTC. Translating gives CASSPGLAGVMSYEQYF.

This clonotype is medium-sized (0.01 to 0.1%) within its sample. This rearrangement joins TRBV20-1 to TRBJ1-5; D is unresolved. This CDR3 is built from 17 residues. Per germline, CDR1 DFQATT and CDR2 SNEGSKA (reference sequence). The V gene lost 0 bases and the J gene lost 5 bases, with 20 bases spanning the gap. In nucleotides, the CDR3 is TGCAGTGCTAGAGATGGGGTAAACGGGGTGGCCGATCAGCCCCAGCATTTT. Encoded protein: CSARDGVNGVADQPQHF.

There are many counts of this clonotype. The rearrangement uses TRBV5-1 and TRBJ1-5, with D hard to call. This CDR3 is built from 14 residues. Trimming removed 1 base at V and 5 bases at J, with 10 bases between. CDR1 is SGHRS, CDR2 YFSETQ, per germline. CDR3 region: CASSLSSLDQPQHF. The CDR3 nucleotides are TGCGCCAGCAGCTTGTCCAGTCTCGATCAGCCCCAGCATTTT.

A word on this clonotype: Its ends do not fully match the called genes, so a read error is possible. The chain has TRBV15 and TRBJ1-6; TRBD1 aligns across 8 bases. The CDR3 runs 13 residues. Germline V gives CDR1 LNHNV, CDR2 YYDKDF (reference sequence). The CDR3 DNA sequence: TGTGCCGCCAGCGGACAGGGAGTTTCACCCCTCAACTTT. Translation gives CAASGQGVSPLNF.

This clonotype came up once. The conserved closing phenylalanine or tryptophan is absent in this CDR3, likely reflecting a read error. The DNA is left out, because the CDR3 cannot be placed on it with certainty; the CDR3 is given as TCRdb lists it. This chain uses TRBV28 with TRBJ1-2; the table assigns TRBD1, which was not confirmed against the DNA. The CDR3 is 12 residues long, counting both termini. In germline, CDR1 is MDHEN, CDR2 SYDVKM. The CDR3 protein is CASTGSLYGNTS.

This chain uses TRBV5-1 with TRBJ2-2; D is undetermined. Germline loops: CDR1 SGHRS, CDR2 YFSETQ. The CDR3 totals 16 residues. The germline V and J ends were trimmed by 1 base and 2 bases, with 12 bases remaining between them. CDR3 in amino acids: CASSLRPAGNTGELFF. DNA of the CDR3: TGCGCCAGCAGCTTGCGACCCGCCGGTAACACCGGGGAGCTGTTTTTT.

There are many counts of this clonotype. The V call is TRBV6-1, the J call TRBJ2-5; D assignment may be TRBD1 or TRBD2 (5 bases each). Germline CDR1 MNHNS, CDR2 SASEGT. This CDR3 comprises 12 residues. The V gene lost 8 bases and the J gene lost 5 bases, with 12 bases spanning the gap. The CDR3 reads CASLKWGETQYF. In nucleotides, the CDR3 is TGTGCCAGCTTAAAATGGGGGGAGACCCAGTACTTC.

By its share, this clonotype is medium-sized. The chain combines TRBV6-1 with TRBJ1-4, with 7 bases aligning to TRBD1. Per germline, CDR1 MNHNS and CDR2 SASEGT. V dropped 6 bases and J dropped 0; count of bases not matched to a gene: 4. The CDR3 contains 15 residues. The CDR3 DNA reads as TGTGCCAGCAGCCCAGGACAGGCAACTAATGAAAAACTGTTTTTT. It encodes CASSPGQATNEKLFF.

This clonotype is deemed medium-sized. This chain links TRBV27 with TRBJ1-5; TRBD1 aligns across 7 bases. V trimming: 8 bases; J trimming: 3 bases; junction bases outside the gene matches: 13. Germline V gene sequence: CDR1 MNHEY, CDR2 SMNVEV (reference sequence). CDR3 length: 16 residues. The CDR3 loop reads CASAPSATGTNQPQHF. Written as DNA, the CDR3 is TGTGCCAGCGCCCCGTCCGCGACAGGGACCAATCAGCCCCAGCATTTT.

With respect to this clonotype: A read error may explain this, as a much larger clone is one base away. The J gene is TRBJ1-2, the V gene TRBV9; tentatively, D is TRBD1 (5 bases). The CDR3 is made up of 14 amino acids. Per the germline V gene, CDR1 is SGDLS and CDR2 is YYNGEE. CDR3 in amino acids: CASSVESSPQGYIF. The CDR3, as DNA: TGTGCCAGCAGCGTAGAATCCTCTCCCCAGGGCTACATCTTC. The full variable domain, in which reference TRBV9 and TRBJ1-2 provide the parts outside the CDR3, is DSGVTQTPKHLITATGQRVTLRCSPRSGDLSVYWYQQSLDQGLQFLIQYYNGEERAKGNILERFSAQQFPDLHSELNLSSLELGDSALYFCASSVESSPQGYIFGSGTRLTVV.

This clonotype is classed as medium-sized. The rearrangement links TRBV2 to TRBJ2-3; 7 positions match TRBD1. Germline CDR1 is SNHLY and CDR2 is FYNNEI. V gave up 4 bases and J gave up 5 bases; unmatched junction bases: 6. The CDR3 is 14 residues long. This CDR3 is CASSGGGQRDTQYF. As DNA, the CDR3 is TGTGCCAGCAGTGGAGGGGGCCAAAGAGATACGCAGTATTTT.

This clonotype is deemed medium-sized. CDR3 amino acids: CASSYPGQERTEAFF. The CDR3 region has the DNA TGTGCCAGCAGTTACCCTGGACAGGAGAGGACTGAAGCTTTCTTT. The genes are TRBV6-1 and TRBJ1-1, with 7 bases aligning to TRBD1. Trimming removed 5 bases from V and 5 bases from J; junction bases left unmatched: 11. CDR1 and CDR2 (germline): MNHNS, SASEGT. The CDR3 extends over 15 amino acids.

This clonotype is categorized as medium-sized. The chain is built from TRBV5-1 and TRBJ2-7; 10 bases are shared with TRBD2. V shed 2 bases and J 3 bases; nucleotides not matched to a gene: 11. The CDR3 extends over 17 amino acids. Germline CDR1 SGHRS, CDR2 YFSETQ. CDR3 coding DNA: TGCGCCAGCAGCTTAGGAGCGGGAGGGCCCAAGGACTACGAGCAGTACTTC. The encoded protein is CASSLGAGGPKDYEQYF.

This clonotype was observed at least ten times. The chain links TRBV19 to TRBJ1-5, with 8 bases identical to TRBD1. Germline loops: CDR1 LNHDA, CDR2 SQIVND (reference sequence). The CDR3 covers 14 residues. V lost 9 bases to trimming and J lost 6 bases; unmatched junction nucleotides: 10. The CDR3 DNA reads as TGTGCCAGCGACAGGGGACAATACAGTCAGCCCCAGCATTTT. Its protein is CASDRGQYSQPQHF. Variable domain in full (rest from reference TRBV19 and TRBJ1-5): DGGITQSPKYLFRKEGQNVTLSCEQNLNHDAMYWYRQDPGQGLRLIYYSQIVNDFQKGDIAEGYSVSREKKESFPLTVTSAQKNPTAFYLCASDRGQYSQPQHFGDGTRLSIL.

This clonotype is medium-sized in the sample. The CDR3: CASSMGQGARNTEAFF. In DNA, the CDR3 is TGTGCCAGTAGTATGGGACAGGGGGCGAGGAACACTGAAGCTTTCTTT. The J gene is TRBJ1-1, the V gene TRBV19; 12 bases are a match to TRBD1. The germline CDR1 and CDR2 sequences are LNHDA and SQIVND (reference sequence). There are 16 residues in the CDR3. Germline trimming cut 3 bases from V and 1 base from J; bases unmatched to any gene: 3.

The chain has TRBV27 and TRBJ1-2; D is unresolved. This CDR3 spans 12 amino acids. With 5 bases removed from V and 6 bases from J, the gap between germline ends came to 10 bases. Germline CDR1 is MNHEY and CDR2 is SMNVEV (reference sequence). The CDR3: CASSRLGNGYTF. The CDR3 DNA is TGTGCCAGCAGTAGGCTGGGAAATGGCTACACCTTC.

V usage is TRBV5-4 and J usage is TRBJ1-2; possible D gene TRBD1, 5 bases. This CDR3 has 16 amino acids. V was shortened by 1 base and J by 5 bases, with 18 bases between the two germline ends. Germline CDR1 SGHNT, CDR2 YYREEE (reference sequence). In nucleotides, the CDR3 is TGTGCCAGCAGCTTGAGTCGGGACGACGAGCGGTATGGCTACACCTTC. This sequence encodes CASSLSRDDERYGYTF.

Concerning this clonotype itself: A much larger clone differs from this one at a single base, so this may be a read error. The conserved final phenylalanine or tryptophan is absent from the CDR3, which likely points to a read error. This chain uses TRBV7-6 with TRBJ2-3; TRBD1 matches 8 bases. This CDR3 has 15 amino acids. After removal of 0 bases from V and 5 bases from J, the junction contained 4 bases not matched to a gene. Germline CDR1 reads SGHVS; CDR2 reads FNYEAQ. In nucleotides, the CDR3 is TGTGCCAGCAGCTTAGCACAGGGGGGAATAGATACGCAGTATTAT. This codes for CASSLAQGGIDTQYY.

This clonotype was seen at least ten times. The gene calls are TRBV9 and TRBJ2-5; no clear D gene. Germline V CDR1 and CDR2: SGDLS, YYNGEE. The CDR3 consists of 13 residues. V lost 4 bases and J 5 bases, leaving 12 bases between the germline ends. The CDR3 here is CASSPPEVETQYF. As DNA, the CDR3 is TGTGCCAGCAGCCCCCCTGAGGTCGAGACCCAGTACTTC. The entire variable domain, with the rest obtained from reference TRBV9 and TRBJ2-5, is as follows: DSGVTQTPKHLITATGQRVTLRCSPRSGDLSVYWYQQSLDQGLQFLIQYYNGEERAKGNILERFSAQQFPDLHSELNLSSLELGDSALYFCASSPPEVETQYFGPGTRLLVL.

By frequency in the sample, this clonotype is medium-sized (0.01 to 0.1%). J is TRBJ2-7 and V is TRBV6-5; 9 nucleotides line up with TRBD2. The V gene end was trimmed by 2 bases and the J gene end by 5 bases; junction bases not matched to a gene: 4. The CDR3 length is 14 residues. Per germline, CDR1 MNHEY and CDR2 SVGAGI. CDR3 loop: CASSYAGGRHEQYF. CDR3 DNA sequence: TGTGCCAGCAGTTACGCGGGGGGGCGACACGAGCAGTACTTC.

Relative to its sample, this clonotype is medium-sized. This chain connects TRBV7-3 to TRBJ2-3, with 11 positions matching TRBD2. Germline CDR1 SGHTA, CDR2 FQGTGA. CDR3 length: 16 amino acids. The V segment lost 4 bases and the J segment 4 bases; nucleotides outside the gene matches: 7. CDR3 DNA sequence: TGTGCCAGCAGCTCTTTAGCGGGGGGGCTATCAGATACGCAGTATTTT. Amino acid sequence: CASSSLAGGLSDTQYF. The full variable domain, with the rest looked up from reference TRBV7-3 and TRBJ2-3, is GAGVSQTPSNKVTEKGKYVELRCDPISGHTALYWYRQSLGQGPEFLIYFQGTGAADDSGLPNDRFFAVRPEGSVSTLKIQRTERGDSAVYLCASSSLAGGLSDTQYFGPGTRLTVL.

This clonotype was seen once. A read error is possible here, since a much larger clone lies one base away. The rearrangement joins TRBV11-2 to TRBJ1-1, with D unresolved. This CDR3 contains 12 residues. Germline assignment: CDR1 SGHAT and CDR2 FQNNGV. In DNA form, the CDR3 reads TGTGCCAGAAGCTTAATGAACACTGAAGCTTTCTTT. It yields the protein CARSLMNTEAFF.